What follows is one T cell receptor (beta chain) and its context. Repertoires were generated with immunoSEQ multiplex PCR, while TCRdb's copy carries only in-frame clones and drops some. The repertoire holds fewer than 200,000 clones, with about 90% as singletons. The source of the sample is a study of control samples from healthy donors and cancer patients. The V end lost 5 bases, the J end lost 0 bases, and 12 bases lay between the germline ends. The CDR3 is 15 amino acids. The V gene's germline CDR1 is SGHAT and CDR2 FQDESV (reference sequence). Sequencing used blood. The TCR sequence derives from a woman aged 25 to 39 in good health. The chain combines TRBV11-1 with TRBJ2-3; tentatively, D is TRBD2 (5 bases). The CDR3 DNA sequence: TGTGCCAGCAGCCCAAAGCGGACTAGCACAGATACGCAGTATTTT. It encodes CASSPKRTSTDTQYF.